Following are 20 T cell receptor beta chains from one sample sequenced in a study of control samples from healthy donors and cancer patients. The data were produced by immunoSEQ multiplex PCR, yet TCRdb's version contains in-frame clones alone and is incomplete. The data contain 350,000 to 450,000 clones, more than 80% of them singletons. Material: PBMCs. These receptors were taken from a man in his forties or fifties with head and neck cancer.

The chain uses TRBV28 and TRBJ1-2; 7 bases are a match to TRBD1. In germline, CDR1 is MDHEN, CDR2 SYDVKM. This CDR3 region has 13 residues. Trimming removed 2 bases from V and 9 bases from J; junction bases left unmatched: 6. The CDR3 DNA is TGTGCCAGCAGTTTACGCCCACAGGGGCGCTACACCTTC. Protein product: CASSLRPQGRYTF.

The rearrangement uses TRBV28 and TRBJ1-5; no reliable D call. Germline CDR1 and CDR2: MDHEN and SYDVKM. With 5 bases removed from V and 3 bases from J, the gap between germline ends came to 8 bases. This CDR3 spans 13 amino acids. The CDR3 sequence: CASSPRLNQPQHF. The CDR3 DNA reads TGTGCCAGCAGTCCCCGACTCAATCAGCCCCAGCATTTT. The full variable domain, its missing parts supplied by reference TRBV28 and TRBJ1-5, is DVKVTQSSRYLVKRTGEKVFLECVQDMDHENMFWYRQDPGLGLRLIYFSYDVKMKEKGDIPEGYSVSREKKERFSLILESASTNQTSMYLCASSPRLNQPQHFGDGTRLSIL.

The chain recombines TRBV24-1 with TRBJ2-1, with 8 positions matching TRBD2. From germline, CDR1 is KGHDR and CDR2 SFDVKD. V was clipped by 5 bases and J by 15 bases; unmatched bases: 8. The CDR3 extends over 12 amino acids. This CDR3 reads CATSGIAGLLFF. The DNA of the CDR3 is TGTGCCACCAGTGGTATAGCGGGACTGTTGTTCTTC.

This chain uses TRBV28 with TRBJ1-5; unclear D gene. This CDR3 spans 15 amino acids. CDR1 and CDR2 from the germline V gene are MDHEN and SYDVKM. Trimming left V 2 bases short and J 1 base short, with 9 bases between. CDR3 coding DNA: TGTGCCAGCAGTTTAGACCCCCGGAGCAATCAGCCCCAGCATTTT. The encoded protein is CASSLDPRSNQPQHF.

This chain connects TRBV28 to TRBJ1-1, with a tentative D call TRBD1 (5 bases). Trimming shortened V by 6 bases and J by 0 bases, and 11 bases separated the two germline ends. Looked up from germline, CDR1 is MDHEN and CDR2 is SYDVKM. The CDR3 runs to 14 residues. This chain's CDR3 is CASRWEGLNTEAFF. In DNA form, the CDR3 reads TGTGCCAGCAGATGGGAGGGGCTGAACACTGAAGCTTTCTTT.

The CDR3 sequence is CASSELAGELFF. CDR3 DNA: TGTGCCAGCAGCGAACTAGCGGGGGAGCTGTTTTTT. The chain recombines TRBV9 with TRBJ2-2, with 7 positions matching TRBD2. V dropped 3 bases and J dropped 8; count of bases not matched to a gene: 1. Per the germline V gene, CDR1 is SGDLS and CDR2 is YYNGEE. There are 12 residues in the CDR3.

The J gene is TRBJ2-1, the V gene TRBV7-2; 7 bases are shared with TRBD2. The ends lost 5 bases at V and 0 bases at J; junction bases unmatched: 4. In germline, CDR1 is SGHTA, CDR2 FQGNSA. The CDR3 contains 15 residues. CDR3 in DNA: TGTGCCAGCAGCCCCGGCGGGGGCTCCTACAATGAGCAGTTCTTC. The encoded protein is CASSPGGGSYNEQFF.

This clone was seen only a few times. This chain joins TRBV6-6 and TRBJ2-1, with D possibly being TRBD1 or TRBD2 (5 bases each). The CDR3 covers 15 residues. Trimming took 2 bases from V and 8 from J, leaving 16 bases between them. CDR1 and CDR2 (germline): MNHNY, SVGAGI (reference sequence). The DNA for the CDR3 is TGTGCCAGCAGTTACGGGCCTTTGGGGGACGATGAGCAGTTCTTC. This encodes CASSYGPLGDDEQFF.

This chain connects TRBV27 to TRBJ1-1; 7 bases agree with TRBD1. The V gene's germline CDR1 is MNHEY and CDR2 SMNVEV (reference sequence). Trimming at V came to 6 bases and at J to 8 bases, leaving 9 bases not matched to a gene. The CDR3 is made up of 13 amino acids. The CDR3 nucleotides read TGTGCCAGCAGACTTACAGGGGCTTTAGAAGCTTTCTTT. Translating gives CASRLTGALEAFF.

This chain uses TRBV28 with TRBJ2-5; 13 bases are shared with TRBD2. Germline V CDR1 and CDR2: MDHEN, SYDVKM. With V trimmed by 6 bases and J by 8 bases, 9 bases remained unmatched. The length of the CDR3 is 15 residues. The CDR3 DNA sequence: TGTGCCAGCAGCTCCCTAGGGACTAGCGGGGCCACCCAGTACTTC. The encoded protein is CASSSLGTSGATQYF.

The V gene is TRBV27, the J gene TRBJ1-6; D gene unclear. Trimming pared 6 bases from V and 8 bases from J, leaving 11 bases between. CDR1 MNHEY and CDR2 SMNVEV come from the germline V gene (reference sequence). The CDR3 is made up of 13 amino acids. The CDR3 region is CASRQGLHSPLHF. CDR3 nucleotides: TGTGCCAGCAGACAAGGGCTTCATTCACCCCTCCACTTT.

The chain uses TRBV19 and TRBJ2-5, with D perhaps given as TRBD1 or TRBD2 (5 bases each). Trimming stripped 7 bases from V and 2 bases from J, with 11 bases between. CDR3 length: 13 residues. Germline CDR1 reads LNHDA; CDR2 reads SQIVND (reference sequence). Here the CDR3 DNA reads TGTGCCAGTAACCAGGGACGGCAAGAGACCCAGTACTTC. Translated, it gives CASNQGRQETQYF.

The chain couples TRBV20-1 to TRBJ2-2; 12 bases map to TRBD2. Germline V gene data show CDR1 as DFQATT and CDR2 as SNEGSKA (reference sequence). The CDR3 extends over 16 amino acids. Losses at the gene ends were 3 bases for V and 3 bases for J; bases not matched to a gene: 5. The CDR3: CSASNLAGGDTGELFF. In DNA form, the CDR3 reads TGCAGTGCTAGTAACCTAGCGGGAGGGGACACCGGGGAGCTGTTTTTT.

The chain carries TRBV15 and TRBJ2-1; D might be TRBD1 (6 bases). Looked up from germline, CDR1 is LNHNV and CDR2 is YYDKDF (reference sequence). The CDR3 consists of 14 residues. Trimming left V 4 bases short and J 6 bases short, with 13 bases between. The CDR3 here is CATSTEQGSNEQFF. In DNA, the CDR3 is TGTGCCACCAGCACAGAACAGGGTTCCAATGAGCAGTTCTTC.

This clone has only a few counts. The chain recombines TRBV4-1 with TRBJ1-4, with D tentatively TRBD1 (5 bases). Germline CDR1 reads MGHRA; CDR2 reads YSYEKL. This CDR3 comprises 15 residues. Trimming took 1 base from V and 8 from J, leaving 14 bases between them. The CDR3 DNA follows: TGCGCCAGCAGCCAAGGCGGCAGGAGACAGGAAAAACTGTTTTTT. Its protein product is CASSQGGRRQEKLFF.

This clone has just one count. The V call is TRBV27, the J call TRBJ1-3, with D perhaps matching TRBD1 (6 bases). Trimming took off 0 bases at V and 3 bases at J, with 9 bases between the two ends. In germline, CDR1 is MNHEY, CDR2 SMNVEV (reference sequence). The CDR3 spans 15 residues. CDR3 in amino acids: CASSLSVGGGNTIYF. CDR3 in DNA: TGTGCCAGCAGTTTATCGGTAGGGGGTGGAAACACCATATATTTT.

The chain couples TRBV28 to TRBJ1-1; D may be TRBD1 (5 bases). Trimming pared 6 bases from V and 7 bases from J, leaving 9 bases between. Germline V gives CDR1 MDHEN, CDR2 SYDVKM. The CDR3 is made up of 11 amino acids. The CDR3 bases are TGTGCCAGCAGCCCTGACAGTGAAGCTTTCTTT. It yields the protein CASSPDSEAFF.

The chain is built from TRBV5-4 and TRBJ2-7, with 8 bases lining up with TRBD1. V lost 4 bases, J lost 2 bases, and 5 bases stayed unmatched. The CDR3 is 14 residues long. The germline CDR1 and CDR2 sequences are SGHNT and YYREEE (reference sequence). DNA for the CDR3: TGTGCCAGCAGCGTGGGACAGGATCCCTACGAGCAGTACTTC. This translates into CASSVGQDPYEQYF.

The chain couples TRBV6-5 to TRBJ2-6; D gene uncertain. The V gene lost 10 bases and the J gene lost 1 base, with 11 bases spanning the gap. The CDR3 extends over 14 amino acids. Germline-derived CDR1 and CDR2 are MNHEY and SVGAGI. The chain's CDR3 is CATDPWSGANVLTF. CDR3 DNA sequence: TGTGCCACCGACCCTTGGTCTGGGGCCAACGTCCTGACTTTC.

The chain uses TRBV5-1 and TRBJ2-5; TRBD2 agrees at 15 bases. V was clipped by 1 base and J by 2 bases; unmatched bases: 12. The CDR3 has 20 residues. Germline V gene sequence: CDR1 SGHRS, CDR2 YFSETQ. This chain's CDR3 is CASSLPELGLAGGIQETQYF. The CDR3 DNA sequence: TGCGCCAGCAGCTTGCCTGAATTGGGACTAGCGGGGGGCATACAAGAGACCCAGTACTTC. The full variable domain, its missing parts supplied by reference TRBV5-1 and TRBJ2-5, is KAGVTQTPRYLIKTRGQQVTLSCSPISGHRSVSWYQQTPGQGLQFLFEYFSETQRNKGNFPGRFSGRQFSNSRSEMNVSTLELGDSALYLCASSLPELGLAGGIQETQYFGPGTRLLVL.